These T cell receptor beta chains were read from a single sample in a study of T-cell memory formation after mild COVID-19. TCRdb recomputed calls from the 5' RACE reads with MiXCR, one row per CDR3 protein. The table includes a few hundred thousand distinct CDR3 sequences, around 20% detected once. Sequences were obtained from PBMCs or a T cell subset sorted from them (not recorded which). Receptors were obtained from a man aged 18 to 35 who had mild COVID-19 (a few samples of this study predate the infection). Cell type and time point are not known. The CDR3 runs from the conserved cysteine through the conserved F or W. D genes are given only for firm matches. Expanded clones get a size class; other rows say once, few or many, or leave the size out.

v_gene	j_gene	d_gene	abundance	CDR3aa	CDR3nt
TRBV2	TRBJ2-1	.	few	CASTGGPENEQFF	TGTGCCAGCACGGGGGGCCCAGAAAATGAGCAGTTCTTC
TRBV21-1	TRBJ1-5	.	.	CASSSVWGSQPQHF	TGTGCCAGCAGCTCTGTTTGGGGCAGTCAGCCCCAGCATTTT
TRBV7-9	TRBJ2-2	TRBD2	.	CASSHTSGRNTGELFF	TGTGCCAGCAGCCACACTAGCGGGAGGAACACCGGGGAGCTGTTTTTT
TRBV27	TRBJ1-6	.	few	CASRTGGLGGNSPLHF	TGTGCCAGCAGAACCGGGGGCCTCGGAGGTAATTCACCCCTCCACTTT
TRBV6-5	TRBJ2-3	.	.	CASSYGGPADTQYF	TGTGCCAGCAGTTACGGGGGGCCTGCAGATACGCAGTATTTT
TRBV5-1	TRBJ2-3	.	few	CASSFNHPSTDTQYF	TGCGCCAGCAGCTTTAATCACCCTAGCACAGATACGCAGTATTTT
TRBV10-2	TRBJ1-5	.	.	CASSESVGIQPQHF	TGCGCCAGCAGTGAGTCTGTCGGGATTCAGCCCCAGCATTTT
TRBV7-6	TRBJ2-3	TRBD1	few	CASSLTRDRVDTQYF	TGTGCCAGCAGCTTAACACGGGACAGGGTTGATACGCAGTATTTT
TRBV7-9	TRBJ2-7	.	few	CASSLVRDSYEQYF	TGTGCCAGCAGCTTAGTCCGGGACTCCTACGAGCAGTACTTC
TRBV7-3	TRBJ2-3	TRBD2	few	CASSPLLAGTDTQYF	TGTGCCAGCAGCCCCCTACTAGCGGGCACAGATACGCAGTATTTT
TRBV20-1	TRBJ2-7	.	few	CSATGQGRYEQYF	TGCAGCGCGACCGGGCAGGGACGGTACGAGCAGTACTTC
TRBV9	TRBJ1-2	TRBD1	.	CASSVQGNYGYTF	TGTGCCAGCAGTGTACAGGGGAACTATGGCTACACCTTC
TRBV7-9	TRBJ2-3	.	.	CASSSHRSAGRASTDTQYF	TGTGCCAGCAGCTCCCACCGGTCGGCGGGGAGAGCTAGCACAGATACGCAGTATTTT
TRBV7-9	TRBJ2-7	.	.	CASRDLTANYEQYF	TGTGCCAGCAGGGACTTGACAGCAAACTACGAGCAGTACTTC
TRBV12-3/TRBV12-4	TRBJ2-5	.	few	CASNTAFGETQYF	TGTGCCAGCAATACAGCGTTCGGGGAGACCCAGTACTTC
TRBV9	TRBJ2-3	.	.	CASSVESSTDTQYF	TGTGCCAGCAGCGTAGAATCCAGCACAGATACGCAGTATTTT
TRBV19	TRBJ2-5	.	.	CASSSRVQETQYF	TGTGCCAGTAGTTCCAGAGTCCAAGAGACCCAGTACTTC
TRBV27	TRBJ1-1	TRBD1	many	CASSLTGQGSTEAFF	TGTGCCAGCAGTTTAACGGGACAGGGGAGCACTGAAGCTTTCTTT
TRBV29-1	TRBJ2-3	.	.	CSVVRQRRDTQYF	TGCAGCGTTGTCCGTCAGAGAAGAGATACGCAGTATTTT
TRBV27	TRBJ2-1	.	few	CASSFGPTRLSHSLGQFF	TGTGCCAGCAGCTTCGGCCCCACCCGGCTAAGCCACTCCCTGGGGCAGTTCTTC
TRBV24-1	TRBJ2-5	TRBD1	few	CATSDSDRGETQYF	TGTGCCACCAGTGACTCCGACAGGGGAGAGACCCAGTACTTC
TRBV20-1	TRBJ2-3	TRBD2	.	CSARGGSGGDTQYF	TGCAGTGCTAGAGGAGGTAGCGGGGGGGATACGCAGTATTTT
TRBV3-1	TRBJ1-6	TRBD1	few	CASSPLPGQRNNSPLHF	TGTGCCAGCAGCCCCCTCCCGGGACAGCGGAATAATTCACCCCTCCACTTT
TRBV5-1	TRBJ1-1	.	.	CASSPSTGRTEAFF	TGCGCCAGCAGTCCCTCGACGGGGCGCACTGAAGCTTTCTTT
TRBV20-1	TRBJ1-1	.	.	CSAQYPSTGEAFF	TGCAGTGCTCAATACCCTTCGACTGGAGAAGCTTTCTTT
TRBV20-1	TRBJ2-7	TRBD1	many	CSVMRQGVSYEQYF	TGCAGCGTTATGCGACAGGGGGTCTCCTACGAGCAGTACTTC
TRBV4-3	TRBJ2-3	.	.	CASSQAETSTDTQYF	TGCGCCAGCAGCCAAGCCGAGACTAGCACAGATACGCAGTATTTT
TRBV12-3/TRBV12-4	TRBJ2-2	TRBD2	.	CASSGSGGVFANTGELFF	TGTGCCAGCAGTGGTAGCGGGGGGGTATTCGCGAACACCGGGGAGCTGTTTTTT
TRBV12-3/TRBV12-4	TRBJ1-3	.	few	CASIRGSSGNTIYF	TGTGCCAGCATCCGGGGGAGCTCTGGAAACACCATATATTTT